The 32 T cell receptor beta chains below come from one sample, sequenced in a study of T cells in Graves' hyperthyroidism and ophthalmopathy. Amplification of TCR beta CDR3 regions was performed using RNA transcripts as template. HTBI primers drove first-round RT-PCR of the TCR CDR3. TCRdb fed the multiplex PCR reads into MiXCR, producing one record per CDR3 protein. The sample has under 350,000 distinct CDR3 sequences, 20% to 30% seen once; the top ten hold about a quarter. The specimen sequenced was blood. These receptors were obtained from a man aged 40-49 years with Graves' hyperthyroidism that later progressed to Graves' ophthalmopathy.

This clonotype was recorded a few times. V usage is TRBV19 and J usage is TRBJ2-2; D possibly corresponds to TRBD2 (5 bases). The CDR3 is 14 amino acids. Germline values: CDR1 LNHDA, CDR2 SQIVND (reference sequence). V was pared by 3 bases and J by 7 bases, with 12 bases between. The CDR3: CASSIPSGHGELFF. In DNA, the CDR3 is TGTGCCAGTAGTATCCCCAGCGGTCACGGGGAGCTGTTTTTT.

This clonotype appeared many times. The rearrangement links TRBV6-5 to TRBJ2-7, with 12 bases that match TRBD2. Germline CDR1 MNHEY, CDR2 SVGAGI. The CDR3 length is 15 residues. With 6 bases clipped from V and 4 bases from J, the junction kept 7 bases outside the gene matches. This CDR3 is CASRMTSGSRYEQYF. CDR3 nucleotides: TGTGCCAGCAGGATGACTAGCGGGAGCCGGTACGAGCAGTACTTC.

This clonotype showed up many times. This chain joins TRBV11-1 and TRBJ2-7; maybe TRBD2 (6 bases). This CDR3 has 15 residues. Germline V gene sequence: CDR1 SGHAT, CDR2 FQDESV (reference sequence). Trimming left V 5 bases short and J 7 bases short, with 21 bases between. The CDR3 reads CASSLEAGGTREQYF. CDR3 DNA sequence: TGTGCCAGCAGCCTCGAAGCGGGCGGAACGCGAGAGCAGTACTTC.

This clonotype came up many times. The chain joins TRBV12-3 or TRBV12-4 to TRBJ2-5; D might be TRBD2 (5 bases). This CDR3 contains 14 residues. V lost 4 bases and J lost 5, with 14 bases in between. CDR3 bases: TGTGCCAGCAGTTCCTCTCCTAGGGAGGAGACCCAGTACTTC. Translation: CASSSSPREETQYF.

At least ten counts were recorded for this clonotype. The J gene is TRBJ1-1, the V gene TRBV12-3 or TRBV12-4; 7 positions agree with TRBD1. This CDR3 comprises 14 residues. The J segment lost 5 bases and the V segment lost 3 bases, leaving 6 bases of the junction unmatched. The CDR3 loop reads CASSLYQGETEAFF. CDR3 DNA sequence: TGTGCCAGCAGTTTGTACCAGGGGGAAACTGAAGCTTTCTTT.

The chain carries TRBV20-1 and TRBJ1-1; TRBD1 is a possible D gene (5 bases). This CDR3 is 11 amino acids long. Germline CDR1 is DFQATT and CDR2 is SNEGSKA (reference sequence). V gave up 3 bases and J gave up 8 bases, with 10 bases separating them. For the CDR3, the DNA is TGCAGTGCTAGCCCGAGGGGAGAAGCTTTCTTT. Translating it yields CSASPRGEAFF.

This clonotype was recorded a few times. The CDR3 DNA is TGTGCCAGCAGCCAAGATTTGTCAGGGACAGGCTACACCTTC. Protein sequence: CASSQDLSGTGYTF. The J gene is TRBJ1-2, the V gene TRBV3-1, with D possibly TRBD1 on 6 matching bases. CDR3 size: 14 residues. The germline CDR1 and CDR2 sequences are LGHDT and YNNKEL (reference sequence). The V end was cut by 0 bases, the J end by 8 bases, with 13 bases between. The full variable domain, completed using reference TRBV3-1 and TRBJ1-2, is DTAVSQTPKYLVTQMGNDKSIKCEQNLGHDTMYWYKQDSKKFLKIMFSYNNKELIINETVPNRFSPKSPDKAHLNLHINSLELGDSAVYFCASSQDLSGTGYTFGSGTRLTVV.

This clonotype occurred once. This chain joins TRBV7-2 and TRBJ2-7, with D perhaps TRBD1 or TRBD2 (5 bases each). The length of the CDR3 is 14 residues. Looked up from germline, CDR1 is SGHTA and CDR2 is FQGNSA. V dropped 1 base and J dropped 2 bases, with 9 bases sitting between them. The CDR3 loop reads CASSLGGKPYEQYF. The CDR3 DNA sequence: TGTGCCAGCAGCTTAGGGGGGAAACCCTACGAGCAGTACTTC.

This sequence joins TRBV6-1 and TRBJ1-5, with 9 bases aligning to TRBD1. Trimming took 2 bases from V and 7 from J; bases not matched to a gene: 3. The CDR3 covers 14 residues. The germline CDR1 and CDR2 sequences are MNHNS and SASEGT. CDR3 residues: CASSERQGGQPQHF. The DNA for the CDR3 is TGTGCCAGCAGTGAAAGACAGGGGGGCCAGCCCCAGCATTTT.

V is TRBV12-3 or TRBV12-4 and J is TRBJ2-5, with 9 bases fitting TRBD1. The CDR3 runs to 17 residues. V gave up 1 base and J gave up 1 base; unmatched junction bases: 7. CDR3 residues: CASSLGGTGYAQETQYF. The CDR3 DNA is TGTGCCAGCAGTTTAGGGGGGACAGGGTATGCCCAAGAGACCCAGTACTTC.

CDR3 amino acids: CSVGAGTTDTEAFF. In DNA form, the CDR3 reads TGCAGCGTTGGAGCCGGGACGACGGACACTGAAGCTTTCTTT. The rearrangement links TRBV29-1 to TRBJ1-1; a weak D match, TRBD1 (5 bases). This CDR3 contains 14 residues. Between the trimmed V and J ends, which lost 4 bases and 3 bases, there was a span of 15 bases. Germline lookup yields CDR1 SQVTM and CDR2 ANQGSEA. The full variable domain, its missing parts supplied by reference TRBV29-1 and TRBJ1-1, is SAVISQKPSRDICQRGTSLTIQCQVDSQVTMMFWYRQQPGQSLTLIATANQGSEATYESGFVIDKFPISRPNLTFSTLTVSNMSPEDSSIYLCSVGAGTTDTEAFFGQGTRLTVV.

The CDR3 reads CASSTPAFTYEQYF. The DNA of the CDR3 is TGTGCCAGCAGTACCCCGGCTTTCACCTACGAGCAGTACTTC. The chain combines TRBV6-2 or TRBV6-3 with TRBJ2-7; no clear D gene. V lost 5 bases and J lost 2, with 13 bases in between. CDR3 length: 14 residues. Germline loops: CDR1 MNHEY, CDR2 SVGEGT.

This clonotype occurred many times. This chain uses TRBV10-3 with TRBJ1-1; no definite D call. The CDR3 is made up of 13 amino acids. Germline V CDR1 and CDR2: ENHRY, SYGVKD. V was pared by 2 bases and J by 4 bases, with 8 bases between. The CDR3 is CAISEQVGTEAFF. CDR3 in DNA: TGTGCCATCAGTGAGCAAGTGGGCACTGAAGCTTTCTTT.

The table lists this clonotype with many counts. The rearrangement uses TRBV7-2 and TRBJ1-3; no clear D gene. Germline V gene lookup returns CDR1 SGHTA and CDR2 FQGNSA. V was trimmed by 2 bases and J by 2 bases, leaving 10 bases between them. The CDR3 loop spans 15 amino acids. For the CDR3, the DNA is TGTGCCAGCAGCTTACAGGCCCCCCCTGGAAACACCATATATTTT. Translation gives CASSLQAPPGNTIYF.

Note on this clonotype: One end of the junction is discordant with germline, which a read error may explain. This chain uses TRBV7-8 with TRBJ1-1, with unresolved D. The CDR3 totals 14 residues. Germline-derived CDR1 and CDR2 are SGHVS and FQNEAQ. CDR3 nucleotide sequence: TGTGCCAGCAGCCGCGGAGACTCGAACACTGAAGCTCTCTTT. Residues: CASSRGDSNTEALF.

The CDR3 reads CASSEAYRPYF. The CDR3 nucleotides read TGTGCCAGCAGTGAAGCTTATCGTCCCTACTTC. This sequence joins TRBV6-1 and TRBJ2-7; D is unclear. The CDR3 loop spans 11 amino acids. Per germline, CDR1 MNHNS and CDR2 SASEGT. V was clipped by 0 bases and J by 13 bases, with 10 bases between them.

This clonotype was recorded at least ten times. The chain joins TRBV6-5 to TRBJ2-7; 8 nucleotides match TRBD2. There are 15 residues in the CDR3. Germline CDR1 and CDR2: MNHEY and SVGAGI. Trimming cost V 5 bases and J 5 bases; bases outside gene matches: 11. CDR3 sequence: CASSPRPAGVHEQYF. The DNA for the CDR3 is TGTGCCAGCAGTCCCCGTCCAGCGGGAGTCCACGAGCAGTACTTC.

The table lists this clonotype with many counts. This chain links TRBV2 with TRBJ1-2, with no clear D. The germline V and J ends were trimmed by 3 bases and 4 bases, with 12 bases remaining between them. Germline V CDR1 and CDR2: SNHLY, FYNNEI. The CDR3 is made up of 14 amino acids. In DNA, the CDR3 is TGTGCCAGCAGTGATGAGGTTGCCAGCTATGGCTACACCTTC. Residues: CASSDEVASYGYTF.

V gene TRBV12-3 or TRBV12-4 combines with J gene TRBJ2-7; the D gene is possibly TRBD1 (5 bases). V was shortened by 4 bases and J by 6 bases, with 16 bases between the two germline ends. The length of the CDR3 is 14 residues. For the CDR3, the DNA is TGTGCCAGCAGTTACTCAGGGCCAGTCGGCGAGCAGTACTTC. The encoded protein is CASSYSGPVGEQYF.

This clonotype was picked up many times. The V and J genes are TRBV20-1 and TRBJ2-7; D is possibly TRBD1 or TRBD2 (5 bases each). Trimming took off 6 bases at V and 0 bases at J, with 18 bases between the two ends. This CDR3 comprises 15 residues. Germline CDR1 DFQATT, CDR2 SNEGSKA (reference sequence). CDR3 sequence: CSAPRGDPSSYEQYF. DNA for the CDR3: TGCAGTGCGCCCAGAGGGGACCCCTCCTCCTACGAGCAGTACTTC.

At least ten counts were recorded for this clonotype. This sequence joins TRBV25-1 and TRBJ2-7; no definite D call. The V end lost 4 bases, the J end lost 6 bases, and 16 bases lay between the germline ends. The CDR3 has 14 amino acids. CDR1 is MGHDK and CDR2 is SYGVNS in the germline V gene. The CDR3 nucleotides are TGTGCCAGCAGTGTCACCTGGAACTCAGCCGAGCAGTACTTC. Translating gives CASSVTWNSAEQYF.

A few counts support this clonotype. The chain joins TRBV27 to TRBJ2-3; maybe TRBD2 (6 bases). The germline V and J ends were trimmed by 5 bases and 5 bases, with 11 bases remaining between them. CDR1 MNHEY and CDR2 SMNVEV come from the germline V gene (reference sequence). The CDR3 covers 13 residues. The CDR3, as DNA: TGTGCCAGCAGTCCTCACGGGGGAGATACGCAGTATTTT. Translation gives CASSPHGGDTQYF.

In regard to this clonotype: This may be a read error: a much more frequent sequence differs by one nucleotide. The gene calls are TRBV5-1 and TRBJ2-3, with a tentative D call TRBD2 (5 bases). The germline V gene has CDR1 SGHRS and CDR2 YFSETQ. The CDR3 covers 16 residues. In nucleotides, the CDR3 is TGCGCCAGCGGCTTGGACGGGAACCTCCACACAGATACGCAGTATTTT. Its translation: CASGLDGNLHTDTQYF. Based on the CDR3 plus reference TRBV5-1 and TRBJ2-3, the full variable domain is KAGVTQTPRYLIKTRGQQVTLSCSPISGHRSVSWYQQTPGQGLQFLFEYFSETQRNKGNFPGRFSGRQFSNSRSEMNVSTLELGDSALYLCASGLDGNLHTDTQYFGPGTRLTVL.

The chain is built from TRBV10-3 and TRBJ1-2; D might be TRBD1 (6 bases). This CDR3 comprises 13 residues. The ends were cut back, 4 bases at V and 6 bases at J, with 12 bases in the middle. The germline V gene encodes CDR1 ENHRY and CDR2 SYGVKD. CDR3 protein: CAISGTGMDGYTF. CDR3 DNA: TGTGCCATCAGTGGTACAGGGATGGATGGCTACACCTTC.

This clonotype has at least ten counts. This chain joins TRBV27 and TRBJ1-2, with TRBD1 as a possible D gene (5 bases). Trimming took off 4 bases at V and 7 bases at J, with 13 bases between the two ends. The CDR3 is 13 residues long. CDR1 and CDR2 (germline): MNHEY, SMNVEV (reference sequence). For the CDR3, the DNA is TGTGCCAGCAGTTGGGGGGTCGGAGGTGGCTACACCTTC. It specifies CASSWGVGGGYTF.

This clonotype was observed a handful of times. The chain uses TRBV12-3 or TRBV12-4 and TRBJ2-5, with D perhaps matching TRBD2 (5 bases). CDR3 size: 14 residues. The ends were cut back, 7 bases at V and 0 bases at J, with 12 bases in the middle. This CDR3 is CASTRRGYQETQYF. The DNA for the CDR3 is TGTGCCAGCACTCGTCGCGGGTACCAAGAGACCCAGTACTTC.

The V call is TRBV20-1, the J call TRBJ2-5, with TRBD2 matching 10 bases. Germline values: CDR1 DFQATT, CDR2 SNEGSKA (reference sequence). The CDR3 sequence is 15 residues long. Trimming took 2 bases from V and 5 from J; bases not matched to a gene: 8. Here the CDR3 reads CSARPQREGRETQYF. The CDR3 DNA follows: TGCAGTGCTAGACCCCAGCGGGAGGGCCGGGAGACCCAGTACTTC.

This clonotype occurred many times. V gene TRBV6-5 combines with J gene TRBJ2-7; 7 bases match TRBD2. The trim removed 6 bases at V and 4 bases at J, leaving 12 bases unmatched. Germline values: CDR1 MNHEY, CDR2 SVGAGI. The CDR3 contains 15 residues. The CDR3 sequence: CASSPAAGERYEQYF. The CDR3 DNA reads TGTGCCAGCAGCCCCGCTGCGGGAGAGCGGTACGAGCAGTACTTC.

This clonotype has a count of ten or more. The rearrangement uses TRBV28 and TRBJ2-7, with a tentative D call TRBD1 (6 bases). The germline V and J ends were trimmed by 3 bases and 6 bases, with 18 bases remaining between them. CDR1 and CDR2 (germline): MDHEN, SYDVKM. The CDR3 extends over 15 amino acids. CDR3 DNA sequence: TGTGCCAGCAGTTTTTTGGGGGCGCTAACGGGCGAGCAGTACTTC. Its protein product is CASSFLGALTGEQYF.

This clonotype was recorded at least ten times. The chain carries TRBV20-1 and TRBJ2-4; D ambiguous. Germline V gene sequence: CDR1 DFQATT, CDR2 SNEGSKA (reference sequence). V lost 3 bases and J 0 bases, leaving 9 bases between the germline ends. The CDR3 consists of 14 residues. CDR3 residues: CSARARLAKNIQYF. CDR3 in DNA: TGCAGTGCTAGGGCTAGGCTAGCCAAAAACATTCAGTACTTC.

V is TRBV6-2 or TRBV6-3 and J is TRBJ2-5; 8 positions match TRBD1. The germline V gene encodes CDR1 MNHEY and CDR2 SVGEGT. The ends lost 6 bases at V and 2 bases at J; junction bases unmatched: 8. This CDR3 region has 15 residues. For the CDR3, the DNA is TGTGCCAGCAGAAAGCCCGGGACAGGACAAGAGACCCAGTACTTC. Residues: CASRKPGTGQETQYF.

This clonotype was detected many times. The rearrangement uses TRBV28 and TRBJ2-7, with D possibly TRBD2 on 6 matching bases. The CDR3 loop spans 14 amino acids. Germline V gene lookup returns CDR1 MDHEN and CDR2 SYDVKM. Between the trimmed V and J ends, which lost 5 bases and 7 bases, there was a span of 18 bases. DNA for the CDR3: TGTGCCAGCAGTCCCGGAGGGTCCTTGCGAGAGCAGTACTTC. It translates to CASSPGGSLREQYF.